The present T cell receptor (beta chain) was sequenced within a study of blood T cell repertoires in COVID-19. Sequenced by immunoSEQ multiplex PCR; TCRdb stores in-frame clones only, minus some. The table lists approximately 150,000 clones, around 72% of them singletons. Trimming removed 6 bases at V and 0 bases at J, with 13 bases between. The CDR3 length is 15 residues. The germline V gene encodes CDR1 SGHRS and CDR2 YFSETQ. V is TRBV5-1 and J is TRBJ2-4, with D unclear. Sequenced input: peripheral blood. This clonotype originated in a woman aged 60-75 years with acute or convalescent COVID-19. CDR3 sequence reads: CASKPDTLAKNIQYF. The CDR3, as DNA: TGCGCCAGCAAGCCAGACACACTAGCCAAAAACATTCAGTACTTC.